The 31 T cell receptor beta chains given below trace back to one sample, sequenced in a study of blood T cell repertoires in COVID-19. Measured with immunoSEQ multiplex PCR; TCRdb has only the in-frame clones, and not every one. Of some 80,000 clones in the sample, 75% to 85% were seen once. Sequencing was carried out using peripheral blood. Receptors were obtained from a woman aged 45-60 years with acute or convalescent COVID-19.

This clone was seen a few times. The chain joins TRBV5-8 to TRBJ1-5, with D maybe TRBD1 (5 bases). Trimming removed 0 bases from V and 4 bases from J, with 17 bases in between. Germline CDR1 reads SGHTS; CDR2 reads YDEGEE. This CDR3 contains 17 residues. DNA of the CDR3: TGTGCCAGCAGCTTGGCGGGGGTTGGGATAGGAAATCAGCCCCAGCATTTT. Translation gives CASSLAGVGIGNQPQHF.

This chain uses TRBV6-4 with TRBJ1-1; D is ambiguous. CDR1 MRHNA and CDR2 SNTAGT come from the germline V gene. The CDR3 runs to 15 residues. With 5 bases removed from V and 0 bases from J, the gap between germline ends came to 13 bases. CDR3 nucleotide sequence: TGTGCCAGCAGTCAAGAGGGCAATCTGAACACTGAAGCTTTCTTT. Translating it yields CASSQEGNLNTEAFF.

This sequence joins TRBV21-1 and TRBJ1-2; TRBD1 is the table's D call, not checked against the DNA. TRBV21-1 is shown as a pseudogene. The CDR3 consists of 16 residues. The CDR3 DNA sequence: TGTGCCAGCAGCAAGGGCCTAGGGGAAACTAACTATGGCTACACCTTC. As protein: CASSKGLGETNYGYTF.

This chain links TRBV6-5 with TRBJ1-4; D might be TRBD1 (5 bases). Germline V gene lookup returns CDR1 MNHEY and CDR2 SVGAGI. With 3 bases removed from V and 2 bases from J, the gap between germline ends came to 10 bases. This CDR3 has 15 residues. This CDR3 is CASSYSGLTNEKLFF. The CDR3 region has the DNA TGTGCCAGCAGTTATTCGGGACTTACTAATGAAAAACTGTTTTTT.

Written as DNA, the CDR3 is TGTGCCAGCAGCCCGGGACACCTTCTCCACTTT. Translating gives CASSPGHLLHF. This sequence joins TRBV27 and TRBJ1-6; D may be TRBD1 (6 bases). CDR1 and CDR2 from the germline V gene are MNHEY and SMNVEV (reference sequence). This CDR3 is 11 amino acids long. V was trimmed by 6 bases and J by 16 bases, leaving 13 bases between them.

The J gene is TRBJ1-2, the V gene TRBV6-6, with 8 positions matching TRBD1. Germline V CDR1 and CDR2: MNHNY, SVGAGI (reference sequence). CDR3 length: 12 residues. Trimming took 6 bases from V and 8 from J; bases not matched to a gene: 5. The CDR3, as DNA: TGTGCCAGCAGGGGACAGGCCGGAGGCTACACCTTC. Encoded protein: CASRGQAGGYTF.

V usage is TRBV6-5 and J usage is TRBJ2-5; D is uncertain. Germline V gives CDR1 MNHEY, CDR2 SVGAGI. The CDR3 consists of 14 residues. Trimming stripped 0 bases from V and 2 bases from J, with 7 bases between. CDR3 DNA: TGTGCCAGCAGTTACTCGAGGAGTCAAGAGACCCAGTACTTC. Amino acid sequence: CASSYSRSQETQYF.

This clone was counted only a few times. The V call is TRBV7-2, the J call TRBJ2-1, with 7 bases fitting TRBD1. Germline V gene data show CDR1 as SGHTA and CDR2 as FQGNSA. The CDR3 has 16 amino acids. V lost 3 bases to trimming and J lost 9 bases; unmatched junction nucleotides: 14. CDR3 region: CASSLGNKGALGEQFF. The DNA of the CDR3 is TGTGCCAGCAGCTTGGGTAACAAGGGGGCATTGGGTGAGCAGTTCTTC. Full variable domain (missing parts from reference TRBV7-2 and TRBJ2-1): GAGVSQSPSNKVTEKGKDVELRCDPISGHTALYWYRQSLGQGLEFLIYFQGNSAPDKSGLPSDRFSAERTGGSVSTLTIQRTQQEDSAVYLCASSLGNKGALGEQFFGPGTRLTVL.

On this clone itself: The same CDR3 is also encoded by other DNA sequences in this sample. J is TRBJ2-3 and V is TRBV5-1; 7 nucleotides match TRBD2. J gave up 2 bases and V 0 bases, and 3 bases lay outside the gene matches. Germline CDR1 and CDR2: SGHRS and YFSETQ. The CDR3 contains 15 residues. DNA for the CDR3: TGCGCCAGCAGCTTGGCGGGAGGATCCACAGATACGCAGTATTTT. As protein: CASSLAGGSTDTQYF.

V gene TRBV5-4 combines with J gene TRBJ2-7, with 8 bases matching TRBD1. This CDR3 comprises 13 residues. V lost 1 base, J lost 7 bases, and 4 bases stayed unmatched. Germline CDR1 SGHNT, CDR2 YYREEE (reference sequence). The CDR3 nucleotides read TGTGCCAGCAGCTTGCCAGGGGGCTGGGAGCAGTACTTC. Protein sequence: CASSLPGGWEQYF.

The chain links TRBV6-5 to TRBJ2-5; the match to TRBD2 covers 11 bases. The CDR3 has 14 amino acids. V shed 4 bases, J shed 5 bases, and the junction held 3 bases outside the gene matches. Looked up from germline, CDR1 is MNHEY and CDR2 is SVGAGI. The CDR3 protein is CASSLRLAGETQYF. CDR3 bases: TGTGCCAGCAGTTTACGACTAGCGGGGGAGACCCAGTACTTC.

This clone was seen a single time. The chain employs TRBV24-1 and TRBJ2-2; possibly TRBD2 for D (5 bases). The CDR3 is 14 residues long. Germline V lookup: CDR1 KGHDR, CDR2 SFDVKD. Trimming cost V 5 bases and J 5 bases, with 11 bases left between them. This CDR3 reads CATSAPRGTGELFF. The DNA of the CDR3 is TGTGCCACCAGTGCCCCCCGGGGAACCGGGGAGCTGTTTTTT.

The chain has TRBV6-2 or TRBV6-3 and TRBJ2-7, with 9 nucleotides matching TRBD2. Germline V CDR1 and CDR2: MNHEY, SVGEGT. With 2 bases clipped from V and 2 bases from J, the junction kept 7 bases outside the gene matches. The CDR3 loop spans 16 amino acids. The CDR3 coding sequence is TGTGCCAGCAGTTACGGCAGCGGGGGGATTACCTACGAGCAGTACTTC. Protein product: CASSYGSGGITYEQYF.

This chain joins TRBV18 and TRBJ1-5; TRBD1 matches 10 bases. The CDR3 is made up of 16 amino acids. Trimming cost V 6 bases and J 7 bases; bases outside gene matches: 12. CDR1 is KGHSH, CDR2 LQKENI, per germline. The CDR3 here is CASSRGTGVDGQPQHF. In DNA, the CDR3 is TGTGCCAGCTCCCGAGGGACAGGGGTTGATGGGCAGCCCCAGCATTTT.

The chain links TRBV6-6 to TRBJ2-7; tentative D call: TRBD1 (6 bases). The CDR3 sequence is 13 residues long. Trimming removed 7 bases at V and 5 bases at J, with 15 bases between. Germline V gene sequence: CDR1 MNHNY, CDR2 SVGAGI (reference sequence). CDR3 region: CASKSRGRNEQYF. CDR3 coding DNA: TGTGCCAGCAAAAGCAGGGGACGAAACGAGCAGTACTTC.

The chain uses TRBV6-6 and TRBJ2-7, with 10 bases fitting TRBD1. Trimming cost V 6 bases and J 3 bases; bases outside gene matches: 11. CDR1 MNHNY and CDR2 SVGAGI come from the germline V gene (reference sequence). This CDR3 is built from 16 residues. The CDR3 here is CASSRPSTGGFYEQYF. DNA for the CDR3: TGTGCCAGCAGCCGACCCTCGACAGGGGGCTTCTACGAGCAGTACTTC.

V gene TRBV5-4 combines with J gene TRBJ2-1; D may be TRBD1 (5 bases). Germline V gene sequence: CDR1 SGHNT, CDR2 YYREEE (reference sequence). This CDR3 is 13 amino acids long. V gave up 3 bases and J gave up 6 bases, with 10 bases separating them. The CDR3 nucleotides read TGTGCCAGCAGCTCCACAGGCCTCAATGAGCAGTTCTTC. Its protein is CASSSTGLNEQFF.

The genes are TRBV7-8 and TRBJ1-1; D remains unclear. There are 11 residues in the CDR3. Germline V gene sequence: CDR1 SGHVS, CDR2 FQNEAQ. With 7 bases removed from V and 7 bases from J, the gap between germline ends came to 10 bases. CDR3 in DNA: TGTGCCAGCATGCAACTTGATGAAGCTTTCTTT. This sequence encodes CASMQLDEAFF.

This rearrangement joins TRBV11-2 to TRBJ1-5, with D uncertain. Germline lookup yields CDR1 SGHAT and CDR2 FQNNGV. Trimming left V 1 base short and J 9 bases short, with 10 bases between. The CDR3 has 13 residues. This CDR3 reads CASSLVSGRPQHF. CDR3 DNA: TGTGCCAGCAGCTTAGTCTCAGGCCGGCCCCAGCATTTT.

This chain joins TRBV24-1 and TRBJ1-1, with D tentatively TRBD1 (5 bases). The CDR3 is 13 amino acids. Germline-derived CDR1 and CDR2 are KGHDR and SFDVKD. V was shortened by 5 bases and J by 3 bases, with 9 bases between the two germline ends. The CDR3 sequence is CATSAGVDTEAFF. As DNA, the CDR3 is TGTGCCACCAGTGCGGGGGTGGACACTGAAGCTTTCTTT.

The chain couples TRBV4-3 to TRBJ2-1; TRBD2 matches at 11 bases. Germline V gene data show CDR1 as LGHNA and CDR2 as YSLEER. Trimming at V came to 3 bases and at J to 3 bases, leaving 4 bases not matched to a gene. The length of the CDR3 is 16 residues. CDR3 bases: TGCGCCAGCAGCCATGATAGCGGGGGGGACTACAATGAGCAGTTCTTC. The encoded protein is CASSHDSGGDYNEQFF.

This clone showed up just once. This chain uses TRBV30 with TRBJ2-1; 9 bases fit TRBD2. Germline CDR1 is GTSNPN and CDR2 is SVGIG (reference sequence). V lost 2 bases and J lost 5; bases outside the gene matches: 7. This CDR3 contains 15 residues. CDR3 region: CAWSLSSGRDNEQFF. The CDR3 coding sequence is TGTGCCTGGAGTTTGAGTAGCGGGAGAGACAATGAGCAGTTCTTC.

The V call is TRBV6-5, the J call TRBJ2-3; D gene ambiguous. This CDR3 has 13 amino acids. Germline V gene data show CDR1 as MNHEY and CDR2 as SVGAGI. V lost 5 bases and J 5 bases, leaving 11 bases between the germline ends. CDR3 bases: TGTGCCAGCAGTACCGGCCTAGAAGATACGCAGTATTTT. Protein product: CASSTGLEDTQYF.

This clone was seen more than once but under ten times. The V and J genes are TRBV11-2 and TRBJ2-4, with D maybe TRBD1 (6 bases). Trimming took 5 bases from V and 7 from J, leaving 9 bases between them. The CDR3 consists of 12 residues. CDR1 is SGHAT, CDR2 FQNNGV, per germline. This chain's CDR3 is CASSHRGNIQYF. The CDR3 DNA is TGTGCCAGCAGCCATAGGGGGAACATTCAGTACTTC. The variable domain in full, with the rest retrieved from reference TRBV11-2 and TRBJ2-4, is EAGVAQSPRYKIIEKRQSVAFWCNPISGHATLYWYQQILGQGPKLLIQFQNNGVVDDSQLPKDRFSAERLKGVDSTLKIQPAKLEDSAVYLCASSHRGNIQYFGAGTRLSVL.

This chain links TRBV5-5 with TRBJ2-7; 7 bases line up with TRBD1. CDR3 length: 14 residues. The V gene's germline CDR1 is SGHKS and CDR2 YYEKEE (reference sequence). V shed 6 bases, J shed 4 bases, and the junction held 10 bases outside the gene matches. The CDR3 nucleotides read TGTGCCAGCAACCCAACGGGACAGCAGTACGAGCAGTACTTC. It translates to CASNPTGQQYEQYF.

The rearrangement uses TRBV19 and TRBJ2-6, with D unresolved. With 5 bases removed from V and 0 bases from J, the gap between germline ends came to 8 bases. Germline V gene data show CDR1 as LNHDA and CDR2 as SQIVND (reference sequence). The CDR3 contains 15 residues. In DNA, the CDR3 is TGTGCCAGTAGTCCACGTAGCTCTGGGGCCAACGTCCTGACTTTC. This encodes CASSPRSSGANVLTF.

The chain combines TRBV4-3 with TRBJ2-3, with 9 positions matching TRBD2. With V trimmed by 4 bases and J by 4 bases, 6 bases remained unmatched. In germline, CDR1 is LGHNA, CDR2 YSLEER. The CDR3 contains 15 residues. The CDR3, as DNA: TGCGCCAGCAGCCTTGCGGGGGGGCTTGCAGATACGCAGTATTTT. Its translation: CASSLAGGLADTQYF.

CDR3 bases: TGTGCCAGCAGTGAAGTGGGCGGAAACACCATATATTTT. Translation: CASSEVGGNTIYF. The chain carries TRBV6-1 and TRBJ1-3; D gene ambiguous. The ends were cut back, 1 base at V and 4 bases at J, with 5 bases in the middle. The CDR3 is 13 amino acids. The germline V gene has CDR1 MNHNS and CDR2 SASEGT.

The rearrangement uses TRBV5-6 and TRBJ2-1; D is perhaps TRBD2 (6 bases). CDR1 and CDR2 from the germline V gene are SGHDT and YYEEEE. V was clipped by 2 bases and J by 1 base, with 13 bases between them. The CDR3 runs to 16 residues. CDR3 bases: TGTGCCAGCAGCTTCCGACTAGGAAGGTCCTACAATGAGCAGTTCTTC. It yields the protein CASSFRLGRSYNEQFF.

The gene calls are TRBV19 and TRBJ2-1; no clear D gene. Germline V gene sequence: CDR1 LNHDA, CDR2 SQIVND (reference sequence). The CDR3 covers 13 residues. The ends were cut back, 4 bases at V and 7 bases at J, with 11 bases in the middle. CDR3 amino acids: CASSKTGWNEQFF. The CDR3 region has the DNA TGTGCCAGTAGTAAGACCGGGTGGAATGAGCAGTTCTTC.

The genes are TRBV14 and TRBJ2-1, with 16 bases identical to TRBD2. The V gene's germline CDR1 is SGHDN and CDR2 FVKESK. This CDR3 is built from 17 residues. V was pared by 2 bases and J by 7 bases, with 5 bases of the junction left unmatched. The CDR3 protein is CASSQPGLAGGPNEQFF. CDR3 DNA: TGTGCCAGCAGCCAACCGGGACTAGCGGGGGGGCCGAATGAGCAGTTCTTC.